This record looks at one TCR beta chain sequence and its context. Its cognate antigen is unknown. The entry originates in a study of T-cell memory formation after mild COVID-19. Study at large: Largely, TCR clusters stayed within a single donor. General study results and limits: There was no confirmation that second-wave clones peaking on day 37 were SARS-CoV-2 specific. Certain responding clones were present in pre-infection memory, suggesting participation of cross-reactive memory.

Germline-derived CDR1 and CDR2 are MNHNS and SASEGT. The CDR3 runs to 14 residues. The V end lost 0 bases, the J end lost 5 bases, and 10 bases lay between the germline ends. TCRdb passed the 5' RACE reads through MiXCR, listing each CDR3 protein once. The table records around 510,000 distinct CDR3 sequences, about a fifth of them present only once. The chain employs TRBV6-1 and TRBJ1-2, with unresolved D. This sequence was found in an adult woman who had mild COVID-19 (a few samples of this study predate the infection). Cell type and time point are not known. Sequencing was done on a sample of PBMCs or a T cell subset sorted from them (not recorded which). The CDR3 protein is CASSEAHFIYGYTF. In nucleotides, the CDR3 is TGTGCCAGCAGTGAAGCCCATTTCATATATGGCTACACCTTC.